These T cell receptor beta chains were read from a single sample in a study of cytomegalovirus exposure and HLA in healthy donors. The protocol was immunoSEQ multiplex PCR, while the TCRdb copy is restricted to in-frame clones and leaves out a portion. The sample lists roughly 280,000 clones, approximately 86% seen once, with roughly 1% in the top ten. What was sequenced was PBMCs. The receptors originated from a woman under 30 in good health and CMV-seronegative. Both conserved end residues are part of each CDR3. The D gene is left open where the match is weak. Clone size is shown for a subset of rows, as once, few, many or a class of expanded clone.

d_call	v_call	clone_size	j_call	cdr3_nt	cdr3_aa
-	TRBV2	-	TRBJ1-5	TGTGCCACGGGCAGGGATAATCAGCCCCAGCATTTT	CATGRDNQPQHF
-	TRBV18	-	TRBJ1-2	TGTGCCAGCTCAGAGGGACTGTCTAACTATGGCTACACCTTC	CASSEGLSNYGYTF
TRBD1	TRBV7-6	-	TRBJ1-1	TGTGCCAGCAGCCGACAGGGGGGGCACGTGAACACTGAAGCTTTCTTT	CASSRQGGHVNTEAFF
TRBD1	TRBV7-7	-	TRBJ2-2	TGTGCCAGCAGCTGGGACAGGACCACCGGGGAGCTGTTTTTT	CASSWDRTTGELFF
TRBD1	TRBV6-5	-	TRBJ2-7	TGTGCCAGCAGTTACGGACAGGGGGCCGGCGAGCAGTACTTC	CASSYGQGAGEQYF
TRBD2	TRBV6-5	-	TRBJ2-7	TGTGCCAGCAGTTACAAGCCTAGCGGGACCTACGAGCAGTACTTC	CASSYKPSGTYEQYF
-	TRBV5-4	-	TRBJ2-7	TGTGCCAGCAGCTTGGCCCGGGGATACTCCTACGAGCAGTACTTC	CASSLARGYSYEQYF
TRBD1	TRBV7-2	-	TRBJ1-6	TGTGCCAGCAGGACATTTTGGGGACAGGGTAATTCACCCCTCCACTTT	CASRTFWGQGNSPLHF
-	TRBV4-2	-	TRBJ2-7	TGTGCCAGCAGCCAAGAAGTGGGTGAGGGGACTCACGAGCAGTACTTC	CASSQEVGEGTHEQYF
TRBD1	TRBV14	-	TRBJ1-2	TGTGCCAGCAGCCAACCCGACAGGGAGGATGGGTATGGCTACACCTTC	CASSQPDREDGYGYTF
TRBD1	TRBV10-1	-	TRBJ1-2	TGCGCCAGCAGTGACGGGACAGGGGGCTATGGCTACACCTTC	CASSDGTGGYGYTF
TRBD1	TRBV4-1	-	TRBJ1-5	TGCGCCAGCAGCCAAGACAGGGGGCGGAGCAATCAGCCCCAGCATTTT	CASSQDRGRSNQPQHF
TRBD2	TRBV5-8	-	TRBJ2-5	TGTGCCAGCAGCTGGGCCGGGACTAGCGGGCAATCGACCCAGTACTTC	CASSWAGTSGQSTQYF
-	TRBV6-5	-	TRBJ1-2	TGTGCCAGCAGTTATACGGGGGGAAGGGACTATGGCTACACCTTC	CASSYTGGRDYGYTF
-	TRBV11-2	once	TRBJ2-1	TGTGCCAGCAGCTCCCAGTATGGTTCTCGCAATGAGCAGTTCTTC	CASSSQYGSRNEQFF
TRBD2	TRBV28	-	TRBJ2-3	TGTGCCAGCAGTCTCGGGACTAGCGGGATTAGCACAGATACGCAGTATTTT	CASSLGTSGISTDTQYF
-	TRBV5-1	-	TRBJ1-2	TGCGCCAGCAGCGAACAGCCTAACTATGGCTACACCTTC	CASSEQPNYGYTF
TRBD1	TRBV29-1	-	TRBJ2-3	TGCAGCGTATCGACAGGGGTAAGGTGGGGCACAGATACGCAGTATTTT	CSVSTGVRWGTDTQYF
-	TRBV6-5	-	TRBJ2-4	TGTGCCAGCAGTCCCAGGGGTGCAGACATTCAGTACTTC	CASSPRGADIQYF
TRBD1	TRBV14	once	TRBJ2-7	TGTGCCAGCAGCCAAGAAAGCGACAGGGAATGGGACGAGCAGTACTTC	CASSQESDREWDEQYF
-	TRBV5-1	-	TRBJ2-5	TGCGCCAGCAGCTTATTCGTGCGGGCGGCCCGAGGTGGGGAGACCCAGTACTTC	CASSLFVRAARGGETQYF
TRBD1	TRBV7-3	once	TRBJ1-1	TGTGCCAGCAGCTCCCGGGACAGGGGGCCGAACACTGAAGCTTTCTTT	CASSSRDRGPNTEAFF
-	TRBV5-6	-	TRBJ1-1	TGTGCCAGCAGCTTGGCCAGGAGACAGAGGAACACTGAAGCTTTCTTT	CASSLARRQRNTEAFF
-	TRBV20-1	few	TRBJ2-7	TGCAGTGCTGGCCTTTACGAGCAGTACTTC	CSAGLYEQYF
TRBD1	TRBV7-9	-	TRBJ1-5	TGTGCCAGCAGTTCCCGGGACAGAGGCAATCAGCCCCAGCATTTT	CASSSRDRGNQPQHF
TRBD2	TRBV4-3	-	TRBJ2-1	TGCGCCAGCAGCCAAGTGGCAGCGGGGTACAATGAGCAGTTCTTC	CASSQVAAGYNEQFF
-	TRBV30	-	TRBJ2-2	TGTGCTAGGGGCTTAGTTAACACCGGGGAGCTGTTTTTT	CARGLVNTGELFF
TRBD2	TRBV30	-	TRBJ2-6	TGTGCCTGGAATGGCGGGGGAGCCTCGGGGGCCAACGTCCTGACTTTC	CAWNGGGASGANVLTF